This T cell receptor (beta chain) derives from a study of shared clonotypes between healthy human individuals. Study findings and constraints: Sorted-subset sequencing, rarefaction showed, was incomplete despite large depth.

Only one count was recorded for this clone. The antigen is undetermined. This CDR3 spans 14 amino acids. V shed 4 bases and J shed 2 bases, with 11 bases lying between them. Germline V gives CDR1 MGHDK, CDR2 SYGVNS. Here immunoSEQ multiplex PCR was the method, and the copy in TCRdb shows in-frame clones only, minus some. The data hold about 2.4 million clones, with over 85% observed a single time. Those who donated, Caucasian adults without exception, all lived in Nashville, Tennessee. Naive CD45RA+ and memory CD45RA-negative subsets were split from CD4+ cells. Material: naive CD4+ T cells sorted from blood. The subset: CD45RA+ positively selected. This receptor was obtained from a man aged 18 to 30 in good health. V is TRBV25-1 and J is TRBJ2-5, with D possibly matching TRBD2 (6 bases). The CDR3 spells CASSGAGKQETQYF. CDR3 nucleotide sequence: TGTGCCAGCAGTGGGGCGGGGAAACAAGAGACCCAGTACTTC.